The 28 T cell receptor beta chains below come from one sample, sequenced in a study of patients and donors after allogeneic stem cell transplantation. TCRdb fed the RT-PCR reads into MiXCR, producing one record per CDR3 protein. The repertoire includes 800,000 to 1,000,000 distinct CDR3 sequences, roughly 18% of them detected once, and roughly 6% sits in the top ten. The material sequenced was blood, either unsorted or a sorted T cell fraction (not recorded which). These receptor sequences come from a human donor who was either an allogeneic HSCT recipient or a stem cell or donor lymphocyte infusion donor (not recorded which). It is not recorded whose cells these are; they may come from a transplant donor.

In its sample, this clonotype was seen a few times. The chain joins TRBV20-1 to TRBJ2-3; no reliable D call. Trimming took 6 bases from V and 4 from J, leaving 14 bases between them. Germline V CDR1 and CDR2: DFQATT, SNEGSKA (reference sequence). This CDR3 spans 13 amino acids. CDR3 region: CSARLTSPDTQYF. In DNA form, the CDR3 reads TGCAGTGCGCGCCTCACCTCTCCAGATACGCAGTATTTT.

The V and J genes are TRBV20-1 and TRBJ1-2; 8 bases fit TRBD1. Germline CDR1 reads DFQATT; CDR2 reads SNEGSKA (reference sequence). The CDR3 extends over 14 amino acids. V lost 4 bases, J lost 0 bases, and 4 bases stayed unmatched. CDR3 sequence (DNA): TGCAGTGCTAACCGGGACAGGCCTAACTATGGCTACACCTTC. This encodes CSANRDRPNYGYTF.

The chain combines TRBV4-1 with TRBJ2-7; unclear D gene. The CDR3 has 15 residues. Germline V gene lookup returns CDR1 MGHRA and CDR2 YSYEKL. Trimming took 1 base from V and 4 from J, leaving 14 bases between them. CDR3 region: CASSQVPTAMYEQYF. The CDR3 DNA is TGCGCCAGCAGCCAAGTTCCGACTGCGATGTACGAGCAGTACTTC.

This clonotype was found a few times. The chain links TRBV4-2 to TRBJ2-1, with 13 nucleotides matching TRBD2. Germline V lookup: CDR1 LGHNA, CDR2 YNFKEQ. Unmatched junction bases numbered 6, after V lost 1 base and J lost 9 bases. The CDR3 has 16 amino acids. CDR3 DNA sequence: TGTGCCAGCAGCCAAGGGACTAGCGGGAGTACGGTTGAGCAGTTCTTC. Its translation: CASSQGTSGSTVEQFF.

This clonotype was found many times. The chain uses TRBV11-3 and TRBJ1-1; a weak D match, TRBD1 (6 bases). The CDR3 consists of 13 residues. Germline V gives CDR1 SGHNT, CDR2 YENEEA. V gave up 4 bases and J gave up 7 bases, with 13 bases separating them. The CDR3 here is CASSSDRTREAFF. The CDR3 coding sequence is TGTGCCAGCAGCTCCGACAGGACCCGTGAAGCTTTCTTT. The whole variable domain, remainder taken from reference TRBV11-3 and TRBJ1-1, is EAGVVQSPRYKIIEKKQPVAFWCNPISGHNTLYWYLQNLGQGPELLIRYENEEAVDDSQLPKDRFSAERLKGVDSTLKIQPAELGDSAVYLCASSSDRTREAFFGQGTRLTVV.

The chain links TRBV6-5 to TRBJ1-1, with D unresolved. The CDR3 length is 15 residues. Looked up from germline, CDR1 is MNHEY and CDR2 is SVGAGI. Trimming shortened V by 2 bases and J by 3 bases, and 13 bases separated the two germline ends. CDR3 in amino acids: CASSYVRVTDTEAFF. The CDR3 DNA reads as TGTGCCAGCAGTTACGTAAGAGTTACGGACACTGAAGCTTTCTTT.

CDR3 region: CATSRDTLGEETQYF. The CDR3, as DNA: TGTGCCACCAGCAGAGATACGCTAGGCGAAGAGACCCAGTACTTC. The V call is TRBV15, the J call TRBJ2-5; D not resolved. Per the germline V gene, CDR1 is LNHNV and CDR2 is YYDKDF (reference sequence). This CDR3 is 15 amino acids long. V was clipped by 0 bases and J by 3 bases, with 11 bases between them. Filled out from reference TRBV15 and TRBJ2-5, the complete variable domain reads DAMVIQNPRYQVTQFGKPVTLSCSQTLNHNVMYWYQQKSSQAPKLLFHYYDKDFNNEADTPDNFQSRRPNTSFCFLDIRSPGLGDTAMYLCATSRDTLGEETQYFGPGTRLLVL.

This clonotype was detected ten times or more. V and J are TRBV29-1 and TRBJ2-7, with unresolved D. Trimming shortened V by 1 base and J by 3 bases, and 10 bases separated the two germline ends. Germline assignment: CDR1 SQVTM and CDR2 ANQGSEA. The CDR3 sequence is 13 residues long. CDR3 coding DNA: TGCAGCGTTGAAGTGGGGAATAGCTACGAGCAGTACTTC. Protein sequence: CSVEVGNSYEQYF.

This clonotype showed up many times. This chain joins TRBV12-3 or TRBV12-4 and TRBJ1-2; TRBD1 matches 7 bases. The length of the CDR3 is 14 residues. The junction had 14 bases not matched to a gene; V was cut back by 8 bases and J by 8 bases. The CDR3 sequence: CASLRTGAARGYTF. The CDR3 region has the DNA TGTGCCAGCTTGAGGACAGGCGCTGCACGCGGCTACACCTTC.

V and J are TRBV18 and TRBJ2-2; possible D gene TRBD2, 6 bases. V was cut by 5 bases and J by 5 bases, with 21 bases left in between. CDR3 length: 17 amino acids. Germline values: CDR1 KGHSH, CDR2 LQKENI. CDR3 protein: CASSSQARTRGTGELFF. CDR3 DNA: TGTGCCAGCTCATCCCAGGCCCGCACGCGGGGAACCGGGGAGCTGTTTTTT.

This clonotype has only a few counts. The chain is built from TRBV18 and TRBJ2-1; 10 nucleotides agree with TRBD2. This CDR3 is 15 amino acids long. The ends lost 6 bases at V and 6 bases at J; junction bases unmatched: 8. CDR1 is KGHSH and CDR2 is LQKENI in the germline V gene. CDR3: CASSLAGAEFNEQFF. The CDR3 DNA reads as TGTGCCAGCTCTCTAGCGGGAGCAGAGTTCAATGAGCAGTTCTTC.

This clonotype was observed a few times. The chain recombines TRBV5-1 with TRBJ2-7, with 8 bases lining up with TRBD1. J lost 0 bases, V lost 4 bases, and 9 bases had no gene match. Germline V lookup: CDR1 SGHRS, CDR2 YFSETQ. The CDR3 totals 16 residues. CDR3 loop: CASSDKTGDPSYEQYF. The DNA of the CDR3 is TGCGCCAGCAGCGACAAGACAGGGGACCCCTCCTACGAGCAGTACTTC.

This clonotype was seen only a few times. The rearrangement links TRBV7-9 to TRBJ2-7, with TRBD2 as a possible D gene (5 bases). V was trimmed by 0 bases and J by 2 bases, leaving 14 bases between them. The germline gives CDR1 SEHNR, CDR2 FQNEAQ (reference sequence). The CDR3 runs 16 residues. The CDR3 bases are TGTGCCAGCAGCTTAGCGTCGGGGATACAGACCTACGAGCAGTACTTC. It yields the protein CASSLASGIQTYEQYF.

In this sample, this clonotype turned up a few times. The rearrangement joins TRBV29-1 to TRBJ2-4; possible D gene TRBD2, 6 bases. The length of the CDR3 is 15 residues. The V end lost 5 bases, the J end lost 8 bases, and 22 bases lay between the germline ends. Germline CDR1 SQVTM, CDR2 ANQGSEA. CDR3 sequence reads: CSVTVVGRGADIQYF. CDR3 sequence (DNA): TGCAGCGTTACGGTCGTGGGGCGCGGGGCGGACATTCAGTACTTC.

This clonotype was seen many times. The J gene is TRBJ1-5, the V gene TRBV7-2; 8 nucleotides align to TRBD1. The CDR3 is 14 residues long. V dropped 6 bases and J dropped 4; count of bases not matched to a gene: 5. The V gene's germline CDR1 is SGHTA and CDR2 FQGNSA. The CDR3 DNA reads as TGTGCCAGCAGTACACGACAGGGGAATCAGCCCCAGCATTTT. This sequence encodes CASSTRQGNQPQHF.

The chain joins TRBV12-3 or TRBV12-4 to TRBJ1-5; D call uncertain. The CDR3 extends over 12 amino acids. V lost 6 bases, J lost 9 bases, and 12 bases lay in between. The CDR3 protein is CASSPGNLPQHF. CDR3 nucleotides: TGTGCCAGCAGCCCCGGGAATTTGCCCCAGCATTTT.

This clonotype was counted at least ten times. J is TRBJ1-4 and V is TRBV12-3 or TRBV12-4; D possibly corresponds to TRBD1 (5 bases). The CDR3 runs 16 residues. Trimming pared 6 bases from V and 5 bases from J, leaving 19 bases between. In nucleotides, the CDR3 is TGTGCCAGCAGGCGCTCAACAGGAGACCCAAATGAAAAACTGTTTTTT. It yields the protein CASRRSTGDPNEKLFF.

This clonotype has more than one count but fewer than ten. V gene TRBV5-1 combines with J gene TRBJ1-1; a weak D match, TRBD1 (6 bases). The CDR3 extends over 16 amino acids. Trimming cost V 4 bases and J 5 bases, with 21 bases left between them. Germline CDR1 reads SGHRS; CDR2 reads YFSETQ. CDR3 loop: CASSQQHSRGGTEAFF. CDR3 DNA sequence: TGCGCCAGCAGCCAGCAACACTCCAGGGGCGGAACTGAAGCTTTCTTT.

This clonotype appeared a few times. The gene calls are TRBV24-1 and TRBJ2-1, with no clear D. The V and J ends lost 3 bases and 4 bases respectively, with 9 bases between them. CDR1 and CDR2 (germline): KGHDR, SFDVKD. CDR3 length: 14 residues. As DNA, the CDR3 is TGTGCCACCAGTGATGGCAGTGAATACAATGAGCAGTTCTTC. Translated: CATSDGSEYNEQFF.

This clonotype was observed at least ten times. V usage is TRBV29-1 and J usage is TRBJ2-4, with D possibly matching TRBD1 (6 bases). The CDR3 length is 15 residues. CDR1 and CDR2 from the germline V gene are SQVTM and ANQGSEA. Trimming cost V 2 bases and J 2 bases, with 13 bases left between them. DNA of the CDR3: TGCAGCGTTGAATATTTAGGACAGACCAAAAACATTCAGTACTTC. Translation gives CSVEYLGQTKNIQYF.

The J gene is TRBJ2-2, the V gene TRBV14; D is possibly TRBD1 or TRBD2 (6 bases each). Germline CDR1 is SGHDN and CDR2 is FVKESK. The CDR3 runs 21 residues. V gave up 0 bases and J gave up 0 bases, with 23 bases separating them. Here the CDR3 reads CASSQDLRGVGRRPNTGELFF. The CDR3 nucleotides read TGTGCCAGCAGCCAAGATCTGAGGGGGGTAGGGAGACGGCCGAACACCGGGGAGCTGTTTTTT. Supplemented by reference TRBV14 and TRBJ2-2, the full variable domain reads EAGVTQFPSHSVIEKGQTVTLRCDPISGHDNLYWYRRVMGKEIKFLLHFVKESKQDESGMPNNRFLAERTGGTYSTLKVQPAELEDSGVYFCASSQDLRGVGRRPNTGELFFGEGSRLTVL.

This clonotype came up a few times. The gene calls are TRBV24-1 and TRBJ2-1, with unresolved D. The germline CDR1 and CDR2 sequences are KGHDR and SFDVKD. The germline V and J ends were trimmed by 5 bases and 5 bases, with 15 bases remaining between them. The CDR3 contains 15 residues. CDR3 in amino acids: CATSVTHHTDNEQFF. DNA for the CDR3: TGTGCCACCAGTGTGACGCACCACACCGACAATGAGCAGTTCTTC.

The chain links TRBV12-3 or TRBV12-4 to TRBJ1-1; 11 nucleotides agree with TRBD1. The CDR3 totals 14 residues. Trimming took 6 bases from V and 4 from J; bases not matched to a gene: 4. The CDR3 is CASRDRGQITEAFF. The CDR3 DNA is TGTGCCAGCAGGGACAGGGGGCAAATCACTGAAGCTTTCTTT.

The chain couples TRBV12-3 or TRBV12-4 to TRBJ2-2; 7 bases are a match to TRBD1. The V gene end was trimmed by 7 bases and the J gene end by 6 bases; junction bases not matched to a gene: 8. CDR3 length: 14 residues. The CDR3 sequence is CASKAGGMSGELFF. In DNA, the CDR3 is TGTGCCAGCAAGGCAGGGGGAATGTCCGGGGAGCTGTTTTTT.

This clonotype has a handful of counts. The CDR3 DNA sequence: TGTGCCAGCAGCTCAGAGGACAGGGCCTCCCGGAACACTGAAGCTTTCTTT. It specifies CASSSEDRASRNTEAFF. The chain links TRBV13 to TRBJ1-1; 8 nucleotides line up with TRBD1. V was clipped by 4 bases and J by 1 base; unmatched bases: 11. Germline V gives CDR1 PRHDT, CDR2 FYEKMQ (reference sequence). CDR3 length equals 17 residues.

The sample holds a few counts of this clonotype. The chain uses TRBV25-1 and TRBJ2-3; TRBD2 aligns across 15 bases. The ends lost 1 base at V and 4 bases at J; junction bases unmatched: 3. The CDR3 spans 17 residues. Germline CDR1 is MGHDK and CDR2 is SYGVNS. The CDR3 nucleotides are TGTGCCAGCAGTGAATGGACTAGCGGGGGGGCATCAGATACGCAGTATTTT. This gives the protein CASSEWTSGGASDTQYF.

Many counts were recorded for this clonotype. The genes are TRBV25-1 and TRBJ2-3; no reliable D call. V was clipped by 6 bases and J by 0 bases, with 7 bases between them. The germline gives CDR1 MGHDK, CDR2 SYGVNS. This CDR3 has 13 residues. CDR3 nucleotide sequence: TGTGCCAGCAGCCGGCCTAGCACAGATACGCAGTATTTT. This gives the protein CASSRPSTDTQYF.

This clonotype was detected ten times or more. The chain carries TRBV12-3 or TRBV12-4 and TRBJ2-1; D might be TRBD1 or TRBD2, each matching 6 bases. The CDR3 covers 16 residues. Trimming took 3 bases from V and 13 from J, leaving 25 bases between them. The CDR3 DNA follows: TGTGCCAGCAGTTTGGTTCCGGGGGCTAGGTGGAGGGAACAGTTCTTC. Translation gives CASSLVPGARWREQFF.